This TCR beta chain was profiled in a study of blood T cell repertoires in COVID-19. Study information: The United States, Italy and Spain supplied acute and convalescent COVID-19 samples. Sources were T cells, B-cell-depleted T cells, or PBMCs; the material itself was cDNA or gDNA.

The participants were between roughly 18 and 100 years old and came from 20 to 30 US areas. Among Cohort 3 donors, those recovered had two negative PCRs, clearance, or symptom resolution. With V trimmed by 5 bases and J by 7 bases, 13 bases remained unmatched. Germline CDR1 reads SGHTA; CDR2 reads FQGNSA. The CDR3 sequence is 15 residues long. Produced via immunoSEQ multiplex PCR; TCRdb's table is partial and in-frame only. The profile covers some 510,000 clones, with roughly 90% appearing a single time and 1.5% to 2% taken by the ten largest. The receptor was isolated from a woman aged 40 to 50 who had recovered from COVID-19. The chain employs TRBV7-2 and TRBJ1-2, with TRBD1 matching 7 bases. The sample comprised PBMCs or T cells enriched from blood (not recorded which). As DNA, the CDR3 is TGTGCCAGCAGCCCGCGGGACAGACCCATGGGTGGCTACACCTTC. Translated, it gives CASSPRDRPMGGYTF.